This TCR beta chain derives from a study of regulatory T cells in long-lasting Graves disease (dated by TCRdb to the early 2020s). With regard to the full study: Persistent Graves' disease meant more than 5 years of antithyroid drug treatment with TSH receptor autoantibodies that stayed positive. Persistent Graves' disease patients in the clinical cohort had taken antithyroid drugs for roughly ten years on average. TCR sequencing covered roughly 13 persistent and around 20 newly diagnosed Graves' disease patients, around 33 samples in total. Peripheral blood TCR sequencing and RNA sequencing compared persistent Graves' disease patients with newly diagnosed Graves' disease patients. The study took place in China and was registered as a clinical trial.

Study-wide conclusions, independent of this receptor: Sequencing and analysis were limited to the TCR beta chain. The authors acknowledged the small sample size as a limitation that may reduce accuracy. Persistent patients shared more public clonotypes among themselves (around 2,500) than newly diagnosed patients did (about 1,000). Compared with newly diagnosed patients, persistent Graves' disease patients had lower TCR Shannon entropy and fewer highly expanded clones, which suggests clonal expansion. TRBV28, TRBJ1-2 and TRBJ2-5 were preferentially used in persistent disease, while TRBV20-1 and TRBJ2-1 were favored in newly diagnosed disease. Because the primary lesion, thyroid tissue, could not be accessed, the study looked at peripheral blood alone.

This clonotype was counted many times. Its antigen has not been determined. No clone much larger than this one lies a single base away; base qualities are absent. Ends trimmed: V by 1 base, J by 3 bases; bases unmatched to a gene: 4. Looking up the germline V gene yields CDR1 MDHEN and CDR2 SYDVKM. The CDR3 runs 15 residues from the cysteine to the phenylalanine. CDR3 DNA only is kept here, 45 bases in frame from base 1. The time point label for this specimen denotes: persistent/refractory GD, antithyroid drugs over 5 years with positive TRAb. For both TCR sequencing and RNA sequencing, RNA was extracted from PBMCs using TRIzol. Graves' disease was diagnosed according to American Thyroid Association guidelines. Recruitment of patients was carried out at an endocrinology department in Xi'an, China. Each patient gave roughly 10 milliliters of peripheral blood, collected in an EDTA anticoagulant tube. Ficoll Paque Plus density gradient separation was used to isolate PBMCs, and no additional T cell sorting was done. An Agilent 2100 Bioanalyzer and agarose gel were used to check RNA quality, and a NanoDrop 2000 was used to measure RNA concentration.

Receptor libraries were prepared by multiplex PCR. Sequencing relied on an Illumina HiSeq 4000. TCR beta libraries were built with iRepertoire HTBI primers and Arm-PCR amplification of CDR3 regions. PCR products were gel purified before sequencing. The source study handled its data this way. Gene usage analysis of CDR3 amino acid clonotypes relied on the approximately 60 TRBV and over 13 TRBJ segments identified across samples. COPE and FqMerger were used to merge the filtered high-quality paired reads into contigs. BLAST was used to align contigs to the IMGT TRBV, TRBD and TRBJ reference genes, and CDR3 was defined following IMGT. Clonotypes above 0.1% frequency were classified as highly expanded clones. Shannon entropy was used to measure repertoire diversity, and the Gini coefficient was used to measure V-J evenness. Public clonotypes were defined as clonotypes shared by more than one individual. TCRdb reran the public reads through fastp at Q25 and MiXCR, keeping productive beta chains. Here each entry gathers all rows of one CDR3 protein and keeps the most common genes and DNA. The V and J calls shown here were made by TCRdb, not taken from the authors' results. Counted in this sample were roughly 470,000 distinct CDR3 sequences; under 25% of them appeared once. The ten largest make up approximately 7.8% of the sample.

The origin of this receptor is a female donor with Graves disease. The sequence joins TRBV28 to TRBJ2-7, with 9 middle bases fitting TRBD1. The sample consisted of peripheral blood mononuclear cells (PBMCs), taken when the disease was refractory, from a patient treated with antithyroid drugs. CDR3 sequence: CASSLSSDRGYEQYF. The bases read TGTGCCAGCAGTTTATCGTCGGACAGGGGCTACGAGCAGTACTTC.